These 31 T cell receptor beta chains came from one sample sequenced in a study of shared clonotypes between healthy human individuals (dated by TCRdb to about 2020). Preparation of the library involved the immunoSEQ multiplex PCR assay. Entries here come from immuneACCESS through TCRdb and include only in-frame sequences with V and J called. Some clones fail to appear in such tables; in the studies checked, an unresolved V gene covers under half of the shortfall, and the cause of the remainder is unknown. For this sample there are about 2,500,000 clones; roughly nine tenths appear just once. Over 0.12% of the sample belongs to the ten largest clones. Sequencing used naive CD4+ T cells sorted from blood. Taken with the paper, the label for cell subset or site translates to: CD45RA+ positively selected. These TCRs come from a man in his late teens or twenties in good health.

V gene TRBV18 combines with J gene TRBJ2-4; D might be TRBD1 or TRBD2, each matching 6 bases. This CDR3 spans 15 amino acids. Deletions cut 8 bases from V and 6 bases from J, with 20 bases between. Germline loops: CDR1 KGHSH, CDR2 LQKENI. The CDR3 reads CASTQTGGAANIQYF. The CDR3 DNA follows: TGTGCCAGCACTCAGACAGGAGGGGCGGCAAACATTCAGTACTTC. The full variable domain, its missing parts supplied by reference TRBV18 and TRBJ2-4, is NAGVMQNPRHLVRRRGQEARLRCSPMKGHSHVYWYRQLPEEGLKFMVYLQKENIIDESGMPKERFSAEFPKEGPSILRIQQVVRGDSAAYFCASTQTGGAANIQYFGAGTRLSVL.

V gene TRBV2 combines with J gene TRBJ2-7; the D is unclear. This CDR3 region has 11 residues. Germline assignment: CDR1 SNHLY and CDR2 FYNNEI. V was pared by 2 bases and J by 7 bases, with 6 bases between. CDR3 coding DNA: TGTGCCAGCAGTGAAAGTTGGGAGCAGTACTTC. Encoded protein: CASSESWEQYF.

The chain joins TRBV4-1 to TRBJ2-3; D is tentatively TRBD1 or TRBD2 (6 bases each). The CDR3 totals 17 residues. Germline V lookup: CDR1 MGHRA, CDR2 YSYEKL. V lost 0 bases and J lost 5, with 18 bases in between. The CDR3 protein is CASSQDAGGPTGDTQYF. The CDR3 region has the DNA TGCGCCAGCAGCCAAGATGCCGGAGGGCCGACAGGAGATACGCAGTATTTT.

This clone was seen ten or more times. The gene calls are TRBV7-2 and TRBJ2-2, with 7 bases that match TRBD1. Trimming took 4 bases from V and 4 from J; bases not matched to a gene: 6. The CDR3 loop spans 15 amino acids. From germline, CDR1 is SGHTA and CDR2 FQGNSA. CDR3 bases: TGTGCCAGCAGCTACCGACAGGGCGGCACCGGGGAGCTGTTTTTT. This encodes CASSYRQGGTGELFF. Full variable domain (rest looked up from reference TRBV7-2 and TRBJ2-2): GAGVSQSPSNKVTEKGKDVELRCDPISGHTALYWYRQSLGQGLEFLIYFQGNSAPDKSGLPSDRFSAERTGGSVSTLTIQRTQQEDSAVYLCASSYRQGGTGELFFGEGSRLTVL.

The V and J genes are TRBV27 and TRBJ1-6, with D tentatively TRBD1 (6 bases). V shed 10 bases and J shed 5 bases, with 18 bases lying between them. CDR1 is MNHEY, CDR2 SMNVEV, per germline (reference sequence). This CDR3 region has 15 residues. The CDR3 region has the DNA TGTGCCACCAGAAAGGGGGGCAGGGATAATTCACCCCTCCACTTT. Protein sequence: CATRKGGRDNSPLHF.

The chain combines TRBV18 with TRBJ2-5, with 9 bases identical to TRBD2. The V and J ends lost 0 bases and 5 bases, in that order; junction bases with no gene match: 1. Germline V gene data show CDR1 as KGHSH and CDR2 as LQKENI. There are 14 residues in the CDR3. The CDR3 region is CASSPPRGGETQYF. As DNA, the CDR3 is TGTGCCAGCTCACCACCGCGGGGGGGTGAGACCCAGTACTTC.

In DNA form, the CDR3 reads TGTGCCAGCAGTTACTCGACCGATGAGCAGTTCTTC. Protein: CASSYSTDEQFF. The chain joins TRBV6-5 to TRBJ2-1; D is uncertain. The CDR3 is 12 residues long. CDR1 and CDR2 from the germline V gene are MNHEY and SVGAGI. Trimming took off 0 bases at V and 8 bases at J, with 5 bases between the two ends.

On this clone: Other DNA sequences in the sample encode the same CDR3. V is TRBV6-5 and J is TRBJ1-2; tentatively, D is TRBD1 (5 bases). Germline lookup yields CDR1 MNHEY and CDR2 SVGAGI. The V gene lost 2 bases and the J gene lost 4 bases, with 11 bases spanning the gap. This CDR3 has 14 amino acids. The CDR3 region has the DNA TGTGCCAGCAGTTACAGGGGCGGGGGCTATGGCTACACCTTC. It translates to CASSYRGGGYGYTF.

The gene calls are TRBV6-5 and TRBJ2-6, with 7 bases lining up with TRBD1. V lost 7 bases, J lost 4 bases, and 7 bases stayed unmatched. This CDR3 has 15 residues. Germline CDR1 MNHEY, CDR2 SVGAGI. The CDR3 spells CASTSRGRGANVLTF. The CDR3 DNA sequence: TGTGCCAGCACCTCGAGGGGGCGCGGGGCCAACGTCCTGACTTTC.

V and J are TRBV20-1 and TRBJ1-1; D unresolved. Between the trimmed V and J ends, which lost 6 bases and 7 bases, there was a span of 12 bases. Germline values: CDR1 DFQATT, CDR2 SNEGSKA (reference sequence). This CDR3 region has 11 residues. The CDR3 sequence: CSASLGHEAFF. The CDR3, as DNA: TGCAGTGCCAGCTTAGGGCATGAAGCTTTCTTT.

The chain carries TRBV5-4 and TRBJ2-7, with D perhaps matching TRBD1 (5 bases). CDR1 is SGHNT and CDR2 is YYREEE in the germline V gene (reference sequence). V was clipped by 0 bases and J by 5 bases, with 12 bases between them. CDR3 size: 14 residues. The CDR3 DNA reads TGTGCCAGCAGCTTGGTGGGCAGGGTTCACGAGCAGTACTTC. Amino acid sequence: CASSLVGRVHEQYF.

The rearrangement uses TRBV10-1 and TRBJ2-2; D not resolved. CDR3 length equals 14 residues. The V gene lost 6 bases and the J gene lost 0 bases, with 8 bases spanning the gap. Germline-derived CDR1 and CDR2 are WNHNN and SYGVQD (reference sequence). CDR3 region: CASREQSNTGELFF. CDR3 bases: TGCGCCAGCAGGGAACAGTCGAACACCGGGGAGCTGTTTTTT.

This rearrangement joins TRBV25-1 to TRBJ2-1; either TRBD1 or TRBD2 may supply D (5 bases each). CDR3 length: 18 residues. Trimming removed 0 bases at V and 4 bases at J, with 19 bases between. In germline, CDR1 is MGHDK, CDR2 SYGVNS. The CDR3 DNA reads TGTGCCAGCAGTGAATATATTGGGGGACCGAACAATTACAATGAGCAGTTCTTC. Encoded protein: CASSEYIGGPNNYNEQFF.

The chain combines TRBV18 with TRBJ2-7; D remains unclear. The ends were cut back, 3 bases at V and 6 bases at J, with 9 bases in the middle. CDR1 KGHSH and CDR2 LQKENI come from the germline V gene. There are 12 residues in the CDR3. The CDR3 nucleotides are TGTGCCAGCTCACCTAACCCCCCCGAGCAGTACTTC. Translation gives CASSPNPPEQYF.

V gene TRBV13 combines with J gene TRBJ2-5; D gene ambiguous. Germline V lookup: CDR1 PRHDT, CDR2 FYEKMQ (reference sequence). The CDR3 extends over 16 amino acids. Trimming stripped 4 bases from V and 5 bases from J, with 20 bases between. This CDR3 reads CASSYSAPGQRETQYF. The CDR3 DNA follows: TGTGCCAGCAGCTATTCGGCCCCGGGTCAAAGGGAGACCCAGTACTTC.

The chain links TRBV7-9 to TRBJ2-7; 7 bases align to TRBD2. The length of the CDR3 is 14 residues. Per the germline V gene, CDR1 is SEHNR and CDR2 is FQNEAQ (reference sequence). V lost 7 bases to trimming and J lost 6 bases; unmatched junction nucleotides: 12. The CDR3 DNA reads as TGTGCCAGCACCACGGGGGGAGGGTTGGGCGAGCAGTACTTC. This gives the protein CASTTGGGLGEQYF.

The rearrangement uses TRBV15 and TRBJ1-3; no firm D call. V lost 0 bases, J lost 1 base, and 10 bases lay in between. Germline CDR1 is LNHNV and CDR2 is YYDKDF (reference sequence). CDR3 length: 16 residues. This chain's CDR3 is CATSRERPDSGNTIYF. The CDR3 DNA is TGTGCCACCAGCAGAGAGCGTCCCGATTCTGGAAACACCATATATTTT.

J is TRBJ1-6 and V is TRBV11-3; D is possibly TRBD1 (5 bases). V shed 5 bases and J shed 1 base, with 9 bases lying between them. The CDR3 runs to 15 residues. The V gene's germline CDR1 is SGHNT and CDR2 YENEEA. The CDR3 nucleotides read TGTGCCAGCAGCCCGGGGACTTCCTATAATTCACCCCTCCACTTT. It specifies CASSPGTSYNSPLHF.

The gene calls are TRBV28 and TRBJ2-1; D is uncertain. This CDR3 contains 16 residues. Trimming left V 1 base short and J 0 bases short, with 10 bases between. CDR1 and CDR2 (germline): MDHEN, SYDVKM. The CDR3 spells CASSLSAAGSYNEQFF. CDR3 DNA: TGTGCCAGCAGTTTATCGGCAGCAGGCTCCTACAATGAGCAGTTCTTC.

This chain uses TRBV5-6 with TRBJ2-1; 9 nucleotides align to TRBD2. V lost 3 bases and J lost 6; bases outside the gene matches: 7. CDR1 is SGHDT, CDR2 YYEEEE, per germline. This CDR3 comprises 15 residues. The CDR3 DNA reads TGTGCCAGCAGCTGGGGGCTAGCGGGGTTCAATGAGCAGTTCTTC. This encodes CASSWGLAGFNEQFF.

This chain joins TRBV7-2 and TRBJ1-3; D not certain. Between the trimmed V and J ends, which lost 5 bases and 0 bases, there was a span of 11 bases. Germline loops: CDR1 SGHTA, CDR2 FQGNSA. There are 15 residues in the CDR3. This CDR3 is CASSVRRFSGNTIYF. As DNA, the CDR3 is TGTGCCAGCAGCGTGCGACGGTTCTCTGGAAACACCATATATTTT.

The chain employs TRBV6-7 and TRBJ2-3; no reliable D call. Being an ORF, TRBV6-7 has a function that is uncertain. The CDR3 consists of 16 residues. The V and J ends lost 0 bases and 7 bases respectively, with 17 bases between them. This CDR3 reads CASSYSRWAASYTQYF. The CDR3 nucleotides are TGTGCCAGCAGTTACTCGAGGTGGGCCGCCTCTTATACGCAGTATTTT.

J is TRBJ2-7 and V is TRBV6-5, with D hard to call. Germline values: CDR1 MNHEY, CDR2 SVGAGI. The length of the CDR3 is 14 residues. Trimming cost V 6 bases and J 6 bases, with 18 bases left between them. The CDR3 loop is CASSFKGFLGEQYF. The CDR3, as DNA: TGTGCCAGCAGCTTTAAAGGGTTCCTCGGCGAGCAGTACTTC.

The chain couples TRBV2 to TRBJ2-1, with D tentatively TRBD2 (5 bases). Germline lookup yields CDR1 SNHLY and CDR2 FYNNEI. V lost 4 bases and J lost 5, with 12 bases in between. The CDR3 is made up of 14 amino acids. CDR3 nucleotide sequence: TGTGCCAGCAGTGCCGAAACTAGTGACAATGAGCAGTTCTTC. Translating gives CASSAETSDNEQFF. The complete variable domain, with remaining parts taken from reference TRBV2 and TRBJ2-1, reads EPEVTQTPSHQVTQMGQEVILRCVPISNHLYFYWYRQILGQKVEFLVSFYNNEISEKSEIFDDQFSVERPDGSNFTLKIRSTKLEDSAMYFCASSAETSDNEQFFGPGTRLTVL.

Concerning this clone itself: Other DNA sequences in the sample encode the same CDR3. The CDR3 loop is CASSLRTESYEQYF. The DNA for the CDR3 is TGTGCCAGCAGCTTACGAACAGAATCCTACGAGCAGTACTTC. The rearrangement uses TRBV7-2 and TRBJ2-7; D unclear. Germline CDR1 is SGHTA and CDR2 is FQGNSA. Trimming shortened V by 2 bases and J by 1 base, and 9 bases separated the two germline ends. The CDR3 is 14 residues long.

The rearrangement uses TRBV7-2 and TRBJ1-2; TRBD1 matches 8 bases. Germline trimming cut 0 bases from V and 8 bases from J; bases unmatched to any gene: 5. Germline V gene sequence: CDR1 SGHTA, CDR2 FQGNSA. The CDR3 is 14 amino acids. Written as DNA, the CDR3 is TGTGCCAGCAGCTTAGCGGACAGGGCTAGCGGCTACACCTTC. Its protein product is CASSLADRASGYTF.

This clone was recorded once. The same CDR3 is also encoded by other DNA sequences in this sample. The rearrangement links TRBV10-3 to TRBJ2-5, with D maybe TRBD2 (6 bases). V lost 0 bases, J lost 4 bases, and 12 bases lay in between. CDR3 size: 15 residues. The germline V gene has CDR1 ENHRY and CDR2 SYGVKD. CDR3 nucleotides: TGTGCCATCAGTGAGTCTGGTGGGGGAGGAGAGACCCAGTACTTC. Protein sequence: CAISESGGGGETQYF.

Remarks on this clone: The same CDR3 is also encoded by other DNA sequences in this sample. The chain links TRBV29-1 to TRBJ2-3, with D unresolved. The germline CDR1 and CDR2 sequences are SQVTM and ANQGSEA. The CDR3 loop spans 13 amino acids. Trimming cost V 4 bases and J 2 bases, with 10 bases left between them. DNA for the CDR3: TGCAGCGTTGGGCCCAGACTCACAGATACGCAGTATTTT. Translating gives CSVGPRLTDTQYF.

Turning to this clone: This specimen includes other DNA sequences encoding the same CDR3. The V gene is TRBV5-1, the J gene TRBJ2-2, with D unclear. Germline V gene data show CDR1 as SGHRS and CDR2 as YFSETQ. This CDR3 is built from 14 residues. V lost 0 bases, J lost 3 bases, and 6 bases lay in between. The CDR3 loop is CASSLAGHTGELFF. DNA of the CDR3: TGCGCCAGCAGCTTGGCAGGTCACACCGGGGAGCTGTTTTTT.

The table lists this clone with many counts. The identical CDR3 is also encoded by other nucleotide sequences in the sample. The gene calls are TRBV28 and TRBJ2-7; TRBD1 is a possible D gene (6 bases). Trimming removed 2 bases at V and 2 bases at J, with 7 bases between. The CDR3 contains 13 residues. Germline V gene data show CDR1 as MDHEN and CDR2 as SYDVKM. The DNA of the CDR3 is TGTGCCAGCAGTTTAGGGACAACCTACGAGCAGTACTTC. This gives the protein CASSLGTTYEQYF.

This chain connects TRBV30 to TRBJ2-5; 9 nucleotides agree with TRBD1. Looked up from germline, CDR1 is GTSNPN and CDR2 is SVGIG (reference sequence). The CDR3 contains 18 residues. Trimming took 5 bases from V and 2 from J; bases not matched to a gene: 18. Written as DNA, the CDR3 is TGTGCCTGGGATGTCGCGTTTTGGACAGGGGCGGATCAAGAGACCCAGTACTTC. Its translation: CAWDVAFWTGADQETQYF.